Below, 25 T cell receptor beta chains from the same sample are listed, as sequenced in a study of blood T cells in healthy people across ages (dated by TCRdb to between 2014 and 2017). The library relied on 5' RACE. TCRdb lists the instrument as Illumina HiSeq 2500. The second PCR ran for roughly 7 to 12 cycles and used a J-beta primer mix along with a sample-barcoded 5' primer. TCRdb took the public reads, trimmed them with fastp at Q25, ran MiXCR for clone calling and kept in-frame beta chains. Under each unique CDR3 protein, matching rows form one entry showing the most common genes and DNA. The sample yields roughly 2 million distinct CDR3 sequences; 49% were counted once. The ten top clones hold approximately 2.1% of the sample. The source material was blood. These receptors came from a woman between 35 and 50 years old in good health.

The J gene is TRBJ2-6, the V gene TRBV6-2 or TRBV6-3; no definite D call. The V and J ends lost 2 bases and 1 base respectively, with 6 bases between them. CDR1 is MNHEY and CDR2 is SVGEGT in the germline V gene. The CDR3 is made up of 15 amino acids. The DNA for the CDR3 is TGTGCCAGCAGTTACCACCGTTCTGGGGCCAACGTCCTGACTTTC. Translating gives CASSYHRSGANVLTF.

The CDR3 protein is CASSPRADWMTDTQYF. DNA of the CDR3: TGTGCCAGCTCACCTCGAGCGGATTGGATGACAGATACGCAGTATTTT. The chain links TRBV18 to TRBJ2-3; D may be TRBD2 (5 bases). CDR3 size: 16 residues. Germline V CDR1 and CDR2: KGHSH, LQKENI. V lost 3 bases and J 3 bases, leaving 16 bases between the germline ends.

This sequence joins TRBV27 and TRBJ1-1, with unresolved D. This CDR3 spans 18 amino acids. Germline CDR1 and CDR2: MNHEY and SMNVEV (reference sequence). Trimming left V 4 bases short and J 5 bases short, with 26 bases between. The CDR3, as DNA: TGTGCCAGCAGTTCCACACAACGACGCGCCCCCTGGGAAACTGAAGCTTTCTTT. Residues: CASSSTQRRAPWETEAFF.

This clonotype has a handful of counts. The chain couples TRBV4-3 to TRBJ2-4, with D possibly TRBD1 on 5 matching bases. V dropped 0 bases and J dropped 0 bases, with 15 bases sitting between them. The CDR3 has 18 residues. CDR1 and CDR2 from the germline V gene are LGHNA and YSLEER. CDR3 residues: CASSQDHDDSRAKNIQYF. As DNA, the CDR3 is TGCGCCAGCAGCCAAGATCATGACGACAGCCGAGCCAAAAACATTCAGTACTTC.

The gene calls are TRBV5-1 and TRBJ1-2; D is ambiguous. The germline V gene has CDR1 SGHRS and CDR2 YFSETQ. Trimming pared 3 bases from V and 8 bases from J, leaving 20 bases between. There are 15 residues in the CDR3. The CDR3 protein is CASSSADGYLGGYTF. The CDR3 region has the DNA TGCGCCAGCAGCTCGGCGGACGGATATTTGGGGGGCTACACCTTC.

The V and J genes are TRBV5-1 and TRBJ1-6, with 11 bases aligning to TRBD1. CDR3 size: 17 residues. Trimming took 4 bases from V and 7 from J; bases not matched to a gene: 10. Germline V gene data show CDR1 as SGHRS and CDR2 as YFSETQ. The CDR3 DNA follows: TGCGCCAGCAGCCGGACAGGGGGCATTGTCGGGAATTCACCCCTCCACTTT. It translates to CASSRTGGIVGNSPLHF.

This clonotype appeared many times. The chain combines TRBV12-3 or TRBV12-4 with TRBJ2-1, with 13 nucleotides matching TRBD2. This CDR3 region has 15 residues. V shed 4 bases and J 3 bases; nucleotides not matched to a gene: 0. CDR3 amino acids: CASSWTSGGYNEQFF. The CDR3 coding sequence is TGTGCCAGCAGTTGGACTAGCGGGGGCTACAATGAGCAGTTCTTC.

This clonotype was counted between two and nine times. The V call is TRBV7-9, the J call TRBJ2-7; D is unresolved. Matching the DNA end better, TRBJ2-5 makes the J call doubtful. CDR1 is SEHNR and CDR2 is FQNEAQ in the germline V gene (reference sequence). The CDR3 is made up of 13 amino acids. In nucleotides, the CDR3 is TGTGCCAGCAGCTTAGGCGGCGAATTGACCCAGTACTTC. Translating gives CASSLGGELTQYF.

The chain links TRBV4-3 to TRBJ2-3; the D is unclear. Germline loops: CDR1 LGHNA, CDR2 YSLEER. V lost 0 bases, J lost 2 bases, and 15 bases lay in between. The CDR3 runs to 17 residues. The CDR3, as DNA: TGCGCCAGCAGCCAAGATCCCAAGCAGGTATACACAGATACGCAGTATTTT. The encoded protein is CASSQDPKQVYTDTQYF.

The chain is built from TRBV27 and TRBJ2-1, with TRBD1 identical over 8 bases. CDR3 length: 15 amino acids. In germline, CDR1 is MNHEY, CDR2 SMNVEV (reference sequence). With V trimmed by 2 bases and J by 8 bases, 8 bases remained unmatched. The CDR3 region is CASSLIGTGHDEQFF. In nucleotides, the CDR3 is TGTGCCAGCAGTTTAATAGGGACAGGTCATGATGAGCAGTTCTTC.

In the case of this clonotype: A much larger clone lies a single base off, so this may be a read error. The V and J genes are TRBV10-3 and TRBJ2-1; TRBD2 matches 7 bases. V was clipped by 8 bases and J by 7 bases; unmatched bases: 11. This CDR3 has 14 amino acids. Germline V lookup: CDR1 ENHRY, CDR2 SYGVKD. The CDR3 reads CAIGAGAGKNEQFF. The CDR3, as DNA: TGTGCCATCGGTGCGGGAGCAGGGAAGAATGAGCAGTTCTTC.

This clonotype came up many times. DNA of the CDR3: TGTGCCAGCAGCCGAGGGACTTACCAAGAGACCCAGTACTTC. This codes for CASSRGTYQETQYF. The chain carries TRBV12-3 or TRBV12-4 and TRBJ2-5; maybe TRBD2 (6 bases). Trimming took 6 bases from V and 0 from J, leaving 11 bases between them. The CDR3 is made up of 14 amino acids.

There are a few counts of this clonotype. J is TRBJ2-7 and V is TRBV14, with TRBD1 identical over 9 bases. The CDR3 contains 16 residues. With 5 bases clipped from V and 6 bases from J, the junction kept 14 bases outside the gene matches. The germline CDR1 and CDR2 sequences are SGHDN and FVKESK. The CDR3 coding sequence is TGTGCCAGCAGCAAAGTTCCCGGGACAGGGTCCGGCGAGCAGTACTTC. This encodes CASSKVPGTGSGEQYF.

This chain joins TRBV20-1 and TRBJ2-1; D is unclear. Germline CDR1 reads DFQATT; CDR2 reads SNEGSKA (reference sequence). The CDR3 loop spans 14 amino acids. V was cut by 6 bases and J by 2 bases, with 14 bases left in between. CDR3 coding DNA: TGCAGTGCCCCCCGGGCGCTCGCCTACAATGAGCAGTTCTTC. It is translated as CSAPRALAYNEQFF.

This sequence joins TRBV6-2 or TRBV6-3 and TRBJ1-2; 8 bases match TRBD1. Losses at the gene ends were 7 bases for V and 2 bases for J; bases not matched to a gene: 6. The CDR3 has 14 residues. Germline-derived CDR1 and CDR2 are MNHEY and SVGEGT. The DNA for the CDR3 is TGTGCCAGCAACGTGGACAGGGTGAACTATGGCTACACCTTC. Protein: CASNVDRVNYGYTF.

Many counts were recorded for this clonotype. V and J are TRBV5-1 and TRBJ1-2, with 9 bases lining up with TRBD1. The CDR3 is 15 amino acids. Looked up from germline, CDR1 is SGHRS and CDR2 is YFSETQ. The junction had 8 bases not matched to a gene; V was cut back by 4 bases and J by 4 bases. The chain's CDR3 is CASSLYRGRSYGYTF. CDR3 DNA: TGCGCCAGCAGCCTTTACAGGGGGCGCAGCTATGGCTACACCTTC.

The rearrangement links TRBV9 to TRBJ2-5, with TRBD2 matching over 8 bases. The CDR3 has 16 amino acids. The V gene end was trimmed by 3 bases and the J gene end by 5 bases; junction bases not matched to a gene: 12. Germline V gene data show CDR1 as SGDLS and CDR2 as YYNGEE. CDR3 DNA: TGTGCCAGCAGCGGAGTGCCGGGACTAGGCGGCGAGACCCAGTACTTC. It yields the protein CASSGVPGLGGETQYF.

The gene calls are TRBV27 and TRBJ1-5, with 8 bases lining up with TRBD1. With V trimmed by 5 bases and J by 1 base, 7 bases remained unmatched. Germline V lookup: CDR1 MNHEY, CDR2 SMNVEV (reference sequence). The CDR3 is 16 amino acids. CDR3 residues: CASSTLTGASNQPQHF. CDR3 nucleotides: TGTGCCAGCAGTACCCTGACAGGGGCGAGCAATCAGCCCCAGCATTTT.

In this sample, this clonotype turned up a few times. The chain is built from TRBV7-8 and TRBJ1-2; D is uncertain. The V gene's germline CDR1 is SGHVS and CDR2 FQNEAQ. V lost 1 base and J lost 4, with 7 bases in between. The CDR3 loop spans 13 amino acids. The CDR3 DNA follows: TGTGCCAGCAGCTTAGGTGAGGTCTATGGCTACACCTTC. Translated: CASSLGEVYGYTF.

The V call is TRBV29-1, the J call TRBJ2-7, with 7 bases fitting TRBD2. Germline CDR1 SQVTM, CDR2 ANQGSEA. J was trimmed by 7 bases and V by 8 bases; bases with no gene match: 14. This CDR3 region has 13 residues. The chain's CDR3 is CSIQGRGAGEQYF. The CDR3 DNA reads TGCAGCATACAAGGACGGGGAGCGGGGGAGCAGTACTTC.

The chain joins TRBV29-1 to TRBJ1-2; D gene unclear. The CDR3 has 15 residues. The germline gives CDR1 SQVTM, CDR2 ANQGSEA. Trimming took 0 bases from V and 0 from J, leaving 11 bases between them. The CDR3 DNA reads as TGCAGCGTTGAAGATCGGCCAGCTTCTAACTATGGCTACACCTTC. Translated, it gives CSVEDRPASNYGYTF.

CDR3 amino acids: CASSQHGTGIDYGYTF. DNA for the CDR3: TGCGCCAGCAGCCAACATGGGACAGGGATCGACTATGGCTACACCTTC. The chain combines TRBV4-3 with TRBJ1-2; 9 bases fit TRBD1. CDR1 is LGHNA and CDR2 is YSLEER in the germline V gene. The CDR3 has 16 residues. The junction had 7 bases not matched to a gene; V was cut back by 2 bases and J by 3 bases.

The chain employs TRBV28 and TRBJ2-7; possible D gene TRBD1, 6 bases. Near its end, the DNA agrees better with TRBJ2-5, so the J call may be wrong. CDR1 and CDR2 (germline): MDHEN, SYDVKM. This CDR3 is built from 14 residues. The CDR3 sequence: CASSNRADGETQYF. The CDR3 DNA sequence: TGTGCCAGCAGCAACAGGGCGGACGGAGAGACCCAGTACTTC.

For the CDR3, the DNA is TGCGCCAGCAGCCGAATAGGGTGGGACACGTACAATGAGCAGTTCTTC. It specifies CASSRIGWDTYNEQFF. The chain uses TRBV4-3 and TRBJ2-1, with D possibly being TRBD1 (6 bases). The V gene lost 4 bases and the J gene lost 4 bases, with 17 bases spanning the gap. The CDR3 is 16 amino acids. Germline V CDR1 and CDR2: LGHNA, YSLEER.

The J gene is TRBJ2-3, the V gene TRBV4-1; 7 bases fit TRBD2. The CDR3 spans 18 residues. Germline CDR1 is MGHRA and CDR2 is YSYEKL. J gave up 1 base and V 0 bases, and 10 bases lay outside the gene matches. The CDR3 DNA reads as TGCGCCAGCAGCCAAGATCAGAGCGACAGCGGGGGCACAGATACGCAGTATTTT. Translated: CASSQDQSDSGGTDTQYF.